Reported below is one T cell receptor (beta chain). Its antigen remains unidentified. The sample originates from a study of T-cell reconstitution after alpha-beta-depleted transplantation in children. Germline CDR1 SNHLY, CDR2 FYNNEI. CDR3 length: 14 amino acids. The junction had 9 bases not matched to a gene; V was cut back by 8 bases and J by 5 bases. Broader study findings: By one year post-transplant, T-cell counts and diversity largely arose from T cells that were newly produced. There were some patients whose high TCRbeta diversity at day 60 came from surviving recipient T cells and thymic progenitors.

TCRbeta library construction was performed incorporating unique molecular identifiers. TCRdb passed the PCR reads through MiXCR, listing each CDR3 protein once. The sample has hundreds of thousands of distinct CDR3 sequences; about 17% are singletons. The sample here was PBMCs, mostly from graft donor cells, taken 360 days after TCRalphabeta/CD19-depleted stem cell transplant. V and J are TRBV2 and TRBJ2-7; 10 nucleotides match TRBD1. This receptor was identified in a boy less than two years old who had a stem cell transplant for Wiskott-Aldrich syndrome, so the T cells may come from the graft donor. CDR3 sequence (DNA): TGTGCCAGCGACCTGACAGGGGGCGCAGACGAGCAGTACTTC. This gives the protein CASDLTGGADEQYF.